This T cell receptor beta chain originates from a study of T cell responses to AZD1222 COVID-19 vaccine (dated by TCRdb to the early 2020s). With respect to the entire study: TCR sequencing covered fewer than 250 trial participants: about 210 given two doses of AZD1222 and approximately 25 given two doses of MenACWY control vaccine. Trial participants were enrolled by age into subgroups of 18-55, 56-69 and 70-plus years, and approximately 150, 30 and 60 TCR-sequenced participants, respectively, were included in these subgroups. Beyond this particular receptor, the publication reports: After two AZD1222 doses, both the breadth and the depth of spike-specific TCRs were significantly higher than at day 0 and than in MenACWY recipients. The whole spike protein was spanned by vaccine-associated CD4 TCRs, and dominant responses were seen in regions 160-218 and 743-854. Only 5 to 7 AZD1222 recipients were SARS-CoV-2 seropositive at baseline, limiting conclusions about previously exposed vaccinees. Epitopes outside the regions mutated in the B.1.351 and B.1.1.7 variants were reportedly recognized by nearly half of the unique spike-specific TCRs. Most participants were white British and females outnumbered males, and the authors suggested that clonal diversity may have been underestimated. In the small 56-69-year group, the increase in depth fell short of significance, most likely because of low power. Because no day 14 peak-response samples were available, the repertoires could be characterized only after the peak T cell response.

Read against the paper, the sample's time point label means: about 28 days (+/-7) after the second vaccine dose. AZD1222 recipients with second doses at about 4 weeks or about 12 weeks were pooled, because spike-specific TCR depth and breadth did not differ between schedules. Vaccinee samples were obtained from the UK trials COV001 and COV002, which included a single-blind randomized controlled phase 2/3 trial of AZD1222 (ChAdOx1 nCoV-19) in healthy adults. Trial participant PBMC samples were collected at day 0 and day 28 after the second dose for TCRbeta chain sequencing. The CDR3 regions of human TCRbeta chains were analyzed by immunosequencing. Per the source publication's procedure: TCRs in the repertoires were compared against a reference library of SARS-CoV-2-specific TCRs that had been generated with the MIRA antigen-specificity platform. Breadth meant the fraction of unique TCRs that were SARS-CoV-2-associated, whereas depth meant the fraction of total T cells that were SARS-CoV-2-associated. Each spike-specific TCR was assigned to its reactive spike region and to a CD4 or CD8 class using the MIRA data. Log10-transformed breadth and depth values were compared by one-way ANOVA with Sidak's multiple comparisons tests. This immuneACCESS table, as held by TCRdb, lists in-frame sequences with V and J called but not all clones. Of the missing ones, under half trace to an unresolved V gene in checked studies; the others have no known cause. V and J calls and clone size are given by that table; D and trimming were obtained from the DNA. The table for this sample lists 110,000 or so clones; around 83% of them were counted only once. The ten largest clones take up roughly 18% of the sample.

For CDR1 and CDR2, the germline V gene lists MDHEN and SYDVKM. The CDR3 measures 14 amino acids from cysteine to phenylalanine. Only the CDR3 DNA stays, 42 bases, in frame from base 1. Germline trimming amounts to 0 bases on V and 4 bases on J, with 2 as the count of junction bases outside the gene matches. Note on this clone: Its antigen is unknown. Base qualities are not provided; no much larger clone lies one nucleotide away.

This receptor was obtained from an adult who received the AZD1222 COVID-19 vaccine. Specimen: peripheral blood, collected 28 days after the second AZD1222 dose. This chain is built from TRBV28 and TRBJ2-7, with 8 junctional bases fitting TRBD1. The nucleotides read TGTGCCAGCAGTTTATGGGACAGGGTGTACGAGCAGTACTTC. Its product reads: CASSLWDRVYEQYF.